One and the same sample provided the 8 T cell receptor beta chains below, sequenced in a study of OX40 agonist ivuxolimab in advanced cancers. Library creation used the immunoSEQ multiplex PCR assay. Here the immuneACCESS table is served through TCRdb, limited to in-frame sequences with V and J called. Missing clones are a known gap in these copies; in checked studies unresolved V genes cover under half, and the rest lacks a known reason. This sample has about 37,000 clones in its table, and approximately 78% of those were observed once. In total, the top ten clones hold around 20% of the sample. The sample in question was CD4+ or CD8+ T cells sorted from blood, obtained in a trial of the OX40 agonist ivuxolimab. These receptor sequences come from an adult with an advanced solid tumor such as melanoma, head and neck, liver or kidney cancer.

The CDR3 loop reads CAWRVFGSKASGANVLTF. As DNA, the CDR3 is TGTGCCTGGAGAGTTTTTGGGTCTAAGGCGTCTGGGGCCAACGTCCTGACTTTC. The chain uses TRBV30 and TRBJ2-6; D is unclear. The CDR3 sequence is 18 residues long. The germline V and J ends were trimmed by 3 bases and 1 base, with 19 bases remaining between them. CDR1 is GTSNPN and CDR2 is SVGIG in the germline V gene (reference sequence).

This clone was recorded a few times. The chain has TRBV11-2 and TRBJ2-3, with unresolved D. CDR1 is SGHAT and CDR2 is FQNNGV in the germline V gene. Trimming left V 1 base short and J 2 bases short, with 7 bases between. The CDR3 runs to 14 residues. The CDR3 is CASSLAGFTDTQYF. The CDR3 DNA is TGTGCCAGCAGCTTAGCTGGGTTCACAGATACGCAGTATTTT. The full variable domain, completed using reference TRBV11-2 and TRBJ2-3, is EAGVAQSPRYKIIEKRQSVAFWCNPISGHATLYWYQQILGQGPKLLIQFQNNGVVDDSQLPKDRFSAERLKGVDSTLKIQPAKLEDSAVYLCASSLAGFTDTQYFGPGTRLTVL.

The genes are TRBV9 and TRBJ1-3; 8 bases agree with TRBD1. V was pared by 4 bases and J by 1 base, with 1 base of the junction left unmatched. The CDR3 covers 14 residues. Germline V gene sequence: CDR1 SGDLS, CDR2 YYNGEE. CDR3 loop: CASSRTGSGNTIYF. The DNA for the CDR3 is TGTGCCAGCAGCCGGACAGGGTCTGGAAACACCATATATTTT.

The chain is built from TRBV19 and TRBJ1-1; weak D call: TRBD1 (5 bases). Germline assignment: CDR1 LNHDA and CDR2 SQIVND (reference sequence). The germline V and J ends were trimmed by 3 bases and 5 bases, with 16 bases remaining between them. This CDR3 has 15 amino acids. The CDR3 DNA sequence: TGTGCCAGTAGTATTATTCGACAGATCCGAACTGAAGCTTTCTTT. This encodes CASSIIRQIRTEAFF.

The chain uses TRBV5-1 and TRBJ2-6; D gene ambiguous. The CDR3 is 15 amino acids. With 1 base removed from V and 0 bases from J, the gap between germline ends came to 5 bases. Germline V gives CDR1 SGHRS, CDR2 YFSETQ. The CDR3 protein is CASSLTVSGANVLTF. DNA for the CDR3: TGCGCCAGCAGCTTGACAGTCTCTGGGGCCAACGTCCTGACTTTC.

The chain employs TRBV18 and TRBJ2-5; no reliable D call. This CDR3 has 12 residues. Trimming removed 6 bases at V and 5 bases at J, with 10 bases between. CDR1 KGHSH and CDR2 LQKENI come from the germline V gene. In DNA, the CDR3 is TGTGCCAGCTCCCCGGACCGGGAGACCCAGTACTTC. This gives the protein CASSPDRETQYF.

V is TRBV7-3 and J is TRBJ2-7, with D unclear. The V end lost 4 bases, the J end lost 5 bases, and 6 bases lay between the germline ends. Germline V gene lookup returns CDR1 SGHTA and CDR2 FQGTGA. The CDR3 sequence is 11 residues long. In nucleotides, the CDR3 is TGTGCCAGCAGCTGGTGCCACGAGCAGTACTTC. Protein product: CASSWCHEQYF.

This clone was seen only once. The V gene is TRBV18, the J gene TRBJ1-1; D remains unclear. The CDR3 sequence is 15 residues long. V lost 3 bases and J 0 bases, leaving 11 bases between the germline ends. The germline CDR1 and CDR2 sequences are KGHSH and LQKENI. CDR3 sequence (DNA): TGTGCCAGCTCACCTCCCGGGAGTTTGAACACTGAAGCTTTCTTT. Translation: CASSPPGSLNTEAFF.